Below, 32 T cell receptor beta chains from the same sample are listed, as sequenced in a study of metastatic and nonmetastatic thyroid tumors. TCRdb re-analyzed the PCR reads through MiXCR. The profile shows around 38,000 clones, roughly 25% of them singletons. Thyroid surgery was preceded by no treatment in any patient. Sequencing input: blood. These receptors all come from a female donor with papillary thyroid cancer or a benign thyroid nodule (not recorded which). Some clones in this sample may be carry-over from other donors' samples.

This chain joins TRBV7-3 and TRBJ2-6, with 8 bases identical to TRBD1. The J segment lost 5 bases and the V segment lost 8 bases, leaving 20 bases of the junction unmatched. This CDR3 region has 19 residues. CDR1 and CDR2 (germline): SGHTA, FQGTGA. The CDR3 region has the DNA TGTGCCAGCGGTCAACGTACAGGACAGGGCCCCCCTTGGGCCAACGTCCTGACTTTC. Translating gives CASGQRTGQGPPWANVLTF. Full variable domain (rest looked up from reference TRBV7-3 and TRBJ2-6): GAGVSQTPSNKVTEKGKYVELRCDPISGHTALYWYRQSLGQGPEFLIYFQGTGAADDSGLPNDRFFAVRPEGSVSTLKIQRTERGDSAVYLCASGQRTGQGPPWANVLTFGAGSRLTVL.

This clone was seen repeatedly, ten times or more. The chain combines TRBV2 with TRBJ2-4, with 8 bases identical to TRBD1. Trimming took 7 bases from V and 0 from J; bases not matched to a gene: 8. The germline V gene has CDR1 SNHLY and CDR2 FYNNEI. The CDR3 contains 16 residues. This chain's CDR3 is CASTPGQGQAKNIQYF. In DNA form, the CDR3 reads TGTGCCAGCACCCCAGGACAGGGCCAAGCCAAAAACATTCAGTACTTC.

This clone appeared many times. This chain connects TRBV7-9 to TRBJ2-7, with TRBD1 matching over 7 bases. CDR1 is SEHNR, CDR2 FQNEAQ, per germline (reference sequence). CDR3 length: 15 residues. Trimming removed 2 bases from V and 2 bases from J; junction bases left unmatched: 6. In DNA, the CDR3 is TGTGCCAGCAGCTTAAAGGGGGCGGCCACCTACGAGCAGTACTTC. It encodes CASSLKGAATYEQYF.

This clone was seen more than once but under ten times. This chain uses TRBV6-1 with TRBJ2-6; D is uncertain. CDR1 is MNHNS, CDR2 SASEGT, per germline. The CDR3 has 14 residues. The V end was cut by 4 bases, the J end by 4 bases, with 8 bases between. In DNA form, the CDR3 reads TGTGCCAGCAGTGTGGCCTGGGGGGCCAACGTCCTGACTTTC. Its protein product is CASSVAWGANVLTF.

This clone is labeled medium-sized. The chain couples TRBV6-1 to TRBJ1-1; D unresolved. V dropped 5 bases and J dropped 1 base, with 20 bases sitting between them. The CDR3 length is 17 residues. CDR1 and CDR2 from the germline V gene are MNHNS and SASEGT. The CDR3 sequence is CASSPNRALRWNTEAFF. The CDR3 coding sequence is TGTGCCAGCAGTCCTAACCGGGCCCTACGGTGGAACACTGAAGCTTTCTTT.

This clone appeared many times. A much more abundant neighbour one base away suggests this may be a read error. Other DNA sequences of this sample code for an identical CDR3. The CDR3 loop is CASSLDLFKENSPLHF. The DNA for the CDR3 is TGCGCCAGCAGCCTGGACCTTTTCAAAGAGAATTCACCCCTCCACTTT. The V and J genes are TRBV5-1 and TRBJ1-6; no definite D call. This CDR3 comprises 16 residues. V shed 4 bases and J shed 7 bases, with 18 bases lying between them. Germline V lookup: CDR1 SGHRS, CDR2 YFSETQ.

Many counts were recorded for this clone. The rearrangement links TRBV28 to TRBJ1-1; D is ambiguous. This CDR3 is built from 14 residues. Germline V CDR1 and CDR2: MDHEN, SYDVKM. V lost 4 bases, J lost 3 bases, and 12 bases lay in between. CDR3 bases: TGTGCCAGCAGTTCGATGAACGGATACACTGAAGCTTTCTTT. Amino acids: CASSSMNGYTEAFF. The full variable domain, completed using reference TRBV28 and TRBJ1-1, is DVKVTQSSRYLVKRTGEKVFLECVQDMDHENMFWYRQDPGLGLRLIYFSYDVKMKEKGDIPEGYSVSREKKERFSLILESASTNQTSMYLCASSSMNGYTEAFFGQGTRLTVV.

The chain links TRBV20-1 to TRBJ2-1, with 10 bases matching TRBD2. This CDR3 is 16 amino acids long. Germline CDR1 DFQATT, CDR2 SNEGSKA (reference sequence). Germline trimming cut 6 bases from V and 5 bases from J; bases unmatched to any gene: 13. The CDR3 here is CSAPRGAGGPDNEQFF. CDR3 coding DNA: TGCAGTGCCCCAAGGGGAGCGGGAGGGCCGGACAATGAGCAGTTCTTC.

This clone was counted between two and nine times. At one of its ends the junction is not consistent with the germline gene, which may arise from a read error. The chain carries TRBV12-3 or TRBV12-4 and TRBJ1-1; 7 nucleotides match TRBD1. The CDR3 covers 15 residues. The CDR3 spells CANSLWTGGYSEAFF. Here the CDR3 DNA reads TGTGCCAACAGTTTGTGGACAGGTGGCTATTCTGAAGCTTTCTTT.

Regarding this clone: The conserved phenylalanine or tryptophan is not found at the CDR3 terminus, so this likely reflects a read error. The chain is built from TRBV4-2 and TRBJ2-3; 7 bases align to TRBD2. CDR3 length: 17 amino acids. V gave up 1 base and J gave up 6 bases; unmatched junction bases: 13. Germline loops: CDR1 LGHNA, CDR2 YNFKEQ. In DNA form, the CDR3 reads TGTGCCAGCAGCCAAGGACCCACTAGCGTGGGATATGATACGCAGTATCTT. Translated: CASSQGPTSVGYDTQYL.

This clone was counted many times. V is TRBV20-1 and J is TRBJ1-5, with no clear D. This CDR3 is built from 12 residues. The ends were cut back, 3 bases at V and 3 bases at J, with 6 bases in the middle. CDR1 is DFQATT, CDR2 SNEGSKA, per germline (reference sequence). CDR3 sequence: CSAREFNQPQHF. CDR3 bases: TGCAGTGCTAGGGAGTTCAATCAGCCCCAGCATTTT.

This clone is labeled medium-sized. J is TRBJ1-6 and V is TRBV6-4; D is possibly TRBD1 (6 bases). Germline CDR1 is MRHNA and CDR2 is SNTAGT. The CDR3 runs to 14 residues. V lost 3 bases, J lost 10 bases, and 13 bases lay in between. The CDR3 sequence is CASSEEAGVSPLHF. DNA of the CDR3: TGTGCCAGCAGTGAGGAGGCAGGGGTCTCACCCCTCCACTTT.

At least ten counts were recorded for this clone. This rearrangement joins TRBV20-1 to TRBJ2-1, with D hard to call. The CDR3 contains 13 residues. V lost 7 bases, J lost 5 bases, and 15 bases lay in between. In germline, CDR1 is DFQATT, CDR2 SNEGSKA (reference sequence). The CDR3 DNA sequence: TGCAGTGTCGCGGACCCTAACAACAATGAGCAGTTCTTC. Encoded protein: CSVADPNNNEQFF.

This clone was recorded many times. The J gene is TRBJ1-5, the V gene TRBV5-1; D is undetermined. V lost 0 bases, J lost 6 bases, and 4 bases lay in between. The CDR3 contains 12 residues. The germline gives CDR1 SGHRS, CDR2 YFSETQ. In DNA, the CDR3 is TGCGCCAGCAGCTTGGATGGTCAGCCCCAGCATTTT. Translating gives CASSLDGQPQHF. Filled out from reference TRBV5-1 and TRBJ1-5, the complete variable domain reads KAGVTQTPRYLIKTRGQQVTLSCSPISGHRSVSWYQQTPGQGLQFLFEYFSETQRNKGNFPGRFSGRQFSNSRSEMNVSTLELGDSALYLCASSLDGQPQHFGDGTRLSIL.

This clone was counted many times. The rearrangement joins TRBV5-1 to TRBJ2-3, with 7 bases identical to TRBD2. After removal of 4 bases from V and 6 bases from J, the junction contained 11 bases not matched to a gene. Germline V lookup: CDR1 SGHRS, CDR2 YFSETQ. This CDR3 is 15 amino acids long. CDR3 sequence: CASSGRGGREDTQYF. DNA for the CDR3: TGCGCCAGCAGCGGACGCGGGGGAAGGGAGGATACGCAGTATTTT.

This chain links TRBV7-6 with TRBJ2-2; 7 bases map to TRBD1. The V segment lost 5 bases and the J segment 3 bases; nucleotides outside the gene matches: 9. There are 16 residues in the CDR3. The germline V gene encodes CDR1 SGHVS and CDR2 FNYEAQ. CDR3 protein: CASSAEQGWDTGELFF. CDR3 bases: TGTGCCAGCAGCGCCGAACAGGGGTGGGACACCGGGGAGCTGTTTTTT.

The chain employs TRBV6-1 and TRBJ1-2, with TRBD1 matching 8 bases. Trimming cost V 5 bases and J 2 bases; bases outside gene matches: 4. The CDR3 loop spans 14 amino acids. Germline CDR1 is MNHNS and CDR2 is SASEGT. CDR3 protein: CASSHQGANYGYTF. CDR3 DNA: TGTGCCAGCAGTCACCAGGGGGCCAACTATGGCTACACCTTC.

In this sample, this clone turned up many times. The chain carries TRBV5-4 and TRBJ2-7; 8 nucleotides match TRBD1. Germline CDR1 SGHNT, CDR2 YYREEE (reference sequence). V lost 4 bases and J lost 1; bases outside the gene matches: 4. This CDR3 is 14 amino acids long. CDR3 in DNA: TGTGCCAGCAGCCAAGGACAGGGTTCCTACGAGCAGTACTTC. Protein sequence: CASSQGQGSYEQYF.

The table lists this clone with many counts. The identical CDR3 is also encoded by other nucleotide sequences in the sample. The CDR3 loop reads CASSSTRDITDTQYF. The CDR3, as DNA: TGTGCCAGCAGCTCGACCCGGGACATCACAGATACGCAGTATTTT. The chain is built from TRBV5-4 and TRBJ2-3; a possible D gene is TRBD1 (6 bases). Germline loops: CDR1 SGHNT, CDR2 YYREEE (reference sequence). This CDR3 spans 15 amino acids. V lost 3 bases, J lost 2 bases, and 13 bases lay in between.

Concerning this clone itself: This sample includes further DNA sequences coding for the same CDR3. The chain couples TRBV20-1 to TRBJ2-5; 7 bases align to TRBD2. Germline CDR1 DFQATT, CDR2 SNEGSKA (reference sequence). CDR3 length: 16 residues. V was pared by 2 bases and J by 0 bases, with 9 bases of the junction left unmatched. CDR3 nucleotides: TGCAGTGCTAGACACCCTAGCGGTGGTTACCAAGAGACCCAGTACTTC. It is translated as CSARHPSGGYQETQYF.

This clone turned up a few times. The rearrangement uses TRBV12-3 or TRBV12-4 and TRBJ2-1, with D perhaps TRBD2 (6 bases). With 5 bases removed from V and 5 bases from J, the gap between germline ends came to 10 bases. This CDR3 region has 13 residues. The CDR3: CASSLGLDNEQFF. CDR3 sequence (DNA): TGTGCCAGCAGTCTGGGACTTGACAATGAGCAGTTCTTC.

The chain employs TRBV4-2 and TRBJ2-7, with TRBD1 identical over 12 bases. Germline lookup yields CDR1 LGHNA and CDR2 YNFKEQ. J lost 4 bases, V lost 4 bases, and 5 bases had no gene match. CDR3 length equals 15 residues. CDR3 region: CASSRGTGGFYEQYF. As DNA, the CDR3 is TGTGCCAGCAGCCGCGGGACAGGGGGCTTTTACGAGCAGTACTTC.

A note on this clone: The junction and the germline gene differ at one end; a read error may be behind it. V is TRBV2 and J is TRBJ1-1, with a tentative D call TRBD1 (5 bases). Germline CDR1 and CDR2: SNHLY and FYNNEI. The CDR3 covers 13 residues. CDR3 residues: CASSGSEGTEAFF. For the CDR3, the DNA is TGCGCCAGCAGTGGGTCGGAGGGGACTGAAGCTTTCTTT.

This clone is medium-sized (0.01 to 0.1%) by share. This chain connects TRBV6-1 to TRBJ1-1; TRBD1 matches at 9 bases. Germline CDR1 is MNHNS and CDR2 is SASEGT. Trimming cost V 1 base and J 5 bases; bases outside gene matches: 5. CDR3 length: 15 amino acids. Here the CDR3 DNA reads TGTGCCAGCAGTGAAGGGGGGACAGGGAAGACTGAAGCTTTCTTT. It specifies CASSEGGTGKTEAFF.

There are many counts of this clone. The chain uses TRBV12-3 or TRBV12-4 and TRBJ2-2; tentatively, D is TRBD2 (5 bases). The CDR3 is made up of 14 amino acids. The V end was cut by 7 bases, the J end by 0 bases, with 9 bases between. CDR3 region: CASMRAANTGELFF. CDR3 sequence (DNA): TGTGCCAGCATGCGGGCCGCGAACACCGGGGAGCTGTTTTTT.

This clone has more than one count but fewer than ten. The CDR3 DNA is TGTGCCATCATTCCCCAGGGAATGAACACTGAAGCTTTCTTT. Amino acid sequence: CAIIPQGMNTEAFF. The rearrangement joins TRBV12-3 or TRBV12-4 to TRBJ1-1, with D possibly being TRBD1 (5 bases). The CDR3 extends over 14 amino acids. Trimming removed 10 bases at V and 0 bases at J, with 15 bases between.

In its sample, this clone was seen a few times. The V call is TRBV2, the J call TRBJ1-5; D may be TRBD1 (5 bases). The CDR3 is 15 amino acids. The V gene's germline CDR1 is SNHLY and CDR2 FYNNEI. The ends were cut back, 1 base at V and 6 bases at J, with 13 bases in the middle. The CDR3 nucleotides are TGTGCCAGCAGTGAAGTTCTTCCGGGGGGTCAGCCCCAGCATTTT. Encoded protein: CASSEVLPGGQPQHF.

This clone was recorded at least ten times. The CDR3 sequence: CASSEIGAGTETQYF. CDR3 sequence (DNA): TGTGCCAGCAGTGAAATCGGGGCAGGAACAGAGACCCAGTACTTC. V is TRBV6-1 and J is TRBJ2-5; D tentatively fits TRBD1 or TRBD2 (5 bases each). Germline loops: CDR1 MNHNS, CDR2 SASEGT. The CDR3 extends over 15 amino acids. With 2 bases removed from V and 4 bases from J, the gap between germline ends came to 14 bases.

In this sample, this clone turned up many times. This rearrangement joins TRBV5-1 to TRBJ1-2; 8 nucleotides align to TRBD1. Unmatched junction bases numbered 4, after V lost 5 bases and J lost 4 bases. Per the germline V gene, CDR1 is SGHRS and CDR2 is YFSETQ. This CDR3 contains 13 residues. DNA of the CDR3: TGCGCCAGCAGGGGGACAGGAATCTATGGCTACACCTTC. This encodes CASRGTGIYGYTF.

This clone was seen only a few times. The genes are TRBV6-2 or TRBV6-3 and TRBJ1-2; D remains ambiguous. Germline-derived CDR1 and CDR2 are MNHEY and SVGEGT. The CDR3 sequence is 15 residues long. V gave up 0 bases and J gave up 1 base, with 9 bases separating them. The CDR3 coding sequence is TGTGCCAGCAGTTACTCGAGGGCCGTTAACTATGGCTACACCTTC. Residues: CASSYSRAVNYGYTF.

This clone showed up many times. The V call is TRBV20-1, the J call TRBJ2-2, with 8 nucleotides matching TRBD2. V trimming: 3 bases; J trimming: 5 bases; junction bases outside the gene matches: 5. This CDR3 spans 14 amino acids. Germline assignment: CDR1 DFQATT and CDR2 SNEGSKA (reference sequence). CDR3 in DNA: TGCAGTGCTAGCCTGGCTAGCGGGACCGGGGAGCTGTTTTTT. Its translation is CSASLASGTGELFF.

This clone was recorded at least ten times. Here the CDR3 DNA reads TGCAGTGCTAGAGGGGGCGGGGCGGGGGACCAAGAGACCCAGTACTTC. As protein: CSARGGGAGDQETQYF. V usage is TRBV20-1 and J usage is TRBJ2-5; the match to TRBD2 covers 7 bases. V was clipped by 1 base and J by 0 bases; unmatched bases: 8. The CDR3 is made up of 16 amino acids. Germline V gene lookup returns CDR1 DFQATT and CDR2 SNEGSKA (reference sequence).